This T cell receptor beta chain derives from a study of blood T cell repertoires in COVID-19. The assay was immunoSEQ multiplex PCR, and TCRdb's table has in-frame clones only and misses some. In the table there are some 300,000 clones, roughly 89% of which are singletons. V was cut by 5 bases and J by 1 base, with 12 bases left in between. Per the germline V gene, CDR1 is LGHNT and CDR2 is FRNRAP. This CDR3 has 15 residues. This sequence was found in a woman between 18 and 29 years old with acute COVID-19. What was sequenced was PBMCs or T cells enriched from blood (not recorded which). The rearrangement links TRBV12-5 to TRBJ1-3, with D perhaps matching TRBD1 (5 bases). Written as DNA, the CDR3 is TGTGCTAGTGGTCAGGGCGGGGAATCTGGAAACACCATATATTTT. This encodes CASGQGGESGNTIYF.